Following are 3 T cell receptor beta chains from one sample sequenced in a study of early T cells in non-severe SARS-CoV-2 infection. TCRdb re-analysed the 5' RACE reads in MiXCR, keeping a single row per CDR3 protein. The table has some 33,000 distinct CDR3 sequences, 5% to 7% seen once; the top ten hold 20% to 25%. The sample comprised whole blood. Source of these receptors: an adult who was a healthcare worker with PCR-confirmed SARS-CoV-2 infection or an uninfected control (not recorded which).

This rearrangement joins TRBV12-3 or TRBV12-4 to TRBJ2-7, with TRBD1 as a possible D gene (6 bases). The CDR3 is 15 residues long. Trimming stripped 3 bases from V and 0 bases from J, with 12 bases between. The CDR3 region is CASSLAGAPSYEQYF. Written as DNA, the CDR3 is TGTGCCAGCAGTTTGGCAGGGGCGCCCTCCTACGAGCAGTACTTC.

Many counts were recorded for this clonotype. The CDR3 DNA reads as TGTGCCAGCAGTGCCTACCCACTAGCGGGAAGCACAGATACGCAGTATTTT. Encoded protein: CASSAYPLAGSTDTQYF. V gene TRBV2 combines with J gene TRBJ2-3; TRBD2 aligns across 10 bases. Germline CDR1 reads SNHLY; CDR2 reads FYNNEI. The J segment lost 0 bases and the V segment lost 4 bases, leaving 7 bases of the junction unmatched. CDR3 length: 17 amino acids. Full variable domain (outside the CDR3, taken from reference TRBV2 and TRBJ2-3): EPEVTQTPSHQVTQMGQEVILRCVPISNHLYFYWYRQILGQKVEFLVSFYNNEISEKSEIFDDQFSVERPDGSNFTLKIRSTKLEDSAMYFCASSAYPLAGSTDTQYFGPGTRLTVL.

This clonotype appeared many times. The rearrangement joins TRBV20-1 to TRBJ2-1, with 12 bases that match TRBD2. The CDR3 loop spans 15 amino acids. CDR1 is DFQATT, CDR2 SNEGSKA, per germline (reference sequence). V dropped 6 bases and J dropped 8; count of bases not matched to a gene: 11. DNA for the CDR3: TGCAGTGCGCAGGGGACTAGCGGGCTAGGCCATGAGCAGTTCTTC. Its translation is CSAQGTSGLGHEQFF.